This record covers a single T cell receptor (beta chain). The CDR3 consists of 12 residues. Trimming took 6 bases from V and 8 from J; bases not matched to a gene: 4. Germline CDR1 is LNHDA and CDR2 is SQIVND (reference sequence). The data were obtained in a study of blood T cell repertoires in COVID-19. Method: immunoSEQ multiplex PCR; TCRdb's copy keeps in-frame clones and lacks some. The sample holds about 170,000 clones, roughly 81% seen once. The specimen was peripheral blood. The clonotype was recovered from a woman at least 80 years old with COVID-19, enrolled during active disease. The rearrangement uses TRBV19 and TRBJ2-1; TRBD1 matches at 7 bases. The CDR3 coding sequence is TGTGCCAGTAGAAACAGGGGCGATGAGCAGTTCTTC. It codes for CASRNRGDEQFF.